These 31 T cell receptor beta chains came from one sample sequenced in a study of T cells in Graves' hyperthyroidism and ophthalmopathy (dated by TCRdb to the late 2010s). The receptor library was made with multiplex PCR. The instrument given in TCRdb is Illumina HiSeq 2000. Amplification of TCR beta CDR3 regions was carried out from RNA transcripts. The first round of RT-PCR for the TCR CDR3 was performed with the HTBI primer set and the Qiagen OneStep RT-PCR kit. TCRdb took the public reads, trimmed them with fastp at Q25, ran MiXCR for clone calling and kept in-frame beta chains. Entries that share a CDR3 protein sequence are merged under the most common genes and DNA. For this sample the table gives under 400,000 distinct CDR3 sequences, of which over 10% were detected only once. The ten largest account for over 8.5% of the sample. The specimen was blood. The source of these receptors is a woman under 30 with Graves' hyperthyroidism.

Only a few counts were recorded for this clonotype. V and J are TRBV10-2 and TRBJ2-2; 10 positions match TRBD1. Per germline, CDR1 WSHSY and CDR2 SAAADI. The CDR3 has 14 amino acids. V trimming: 10 bases; J trimming: 4 bases; junction bases outside the gene matches: 6. CDR3 sequence: CATETGGGTGELFF. For the CDR3, the DNA is TGCGCCACTGAGACAGGGGGCGGCACCGGGGAGCTGTTTTTT.

In this sample, this clonotype turned up many times. The rearrangement links TRBV2 to TRBJ2-1; 11 bases align to TRBD2. This CDR3 has 13 residues. With 4 bases clipped from V and 7 bases from J, the junction kept 0 bases outside the gene matches. Germline V CDR1 and CDR2: SNHLY, FYNNEI. CDR3 DNA sequence: TGTGCCAGCAGTGGGACTAGCGGGAATGAGCAGTTCTTC. Residues: CASSGTSGNEQFF.

Note on this clonotype: Being one base from a much bigger clone, this may be a read error. The chain is built from TRBV7-6 and TRBJ1-4, with D perhaps matching TRBD1 (6 bases). V was trimmed by 5 bases and J by 7 bases, leaving 11 bases between them. The CDR3 covers 13 residues. The germline V gene encodes CDR1 SGHVS and CDR2 FNYEAQ. CDR3 nucleotides: TGTGCCAGCAGCCAACAGGGCGGTGAAAAACTGTTTTTT. Its protein product is CASSQQGGEKLFF.

This clonotype was recorded at least ten times. The chain couples TRBV6-1 to TRBJ1-1; no clear D. The V gene lost 5 bases and the J gene lost 7 bases, with 5 bases spanning the gap. This CDR3 has 10 residues. Germline V gives CDR1 MNHNS, CDR2 SASEGT. The CDR3 region has the DNA TGTGCCAGCAGTAGCAGTGAAGCTTTCTTT. Its protein is CASSSSEAFF.

This clonotype was observed at least ten times. This chain connects TRBV7-2 to TRBJ1-2; D is unresolved. Deletions cut 1 base from V and 4 bases from J, with 13 bases between. Germline V gives CDR1 SGHTA, CDR2 FQGNSA. CDR3 size: 15 residues. CDR3 DNA sequence: TGTGCCAGCAGCTTAGAAGTCGCAGGAGGCTATGGCTACACCTTC. Translated, it gives CASSLEVAGGYGYTF.

This clonotype was detected many times. The chain uses TRBV2 and TRBJ1-2; perhaps TRBD1 as D (6 bases). The CDR3 sequence is 15 residues long. Germline loops: CDR1 SNHLY, CDR2 FYNNEI. V was shortened by 7 bases and J by 7 bases, with 22 bases between the two germline ends. The CDR3 sequence is CASKTTGSGELGYTF. The CDR3 coding sequence is TGTGCCAGCAAAACCACAGGGAGCGGGGAACTTGGCTACACCTTC.

There are many counts of this clonotype. This rearrangement joins TRBV5-1 to TRBJ1-6, with D possibly TRBD1 on 5 matching bases. The V end was cut by 0 bases, the J end by 7 bases, with 8 bases between. Germline assignment: CDR1 SGHRS and CDR2 YFSETQ. CDR3 length: 14 residues. The CDR3 coding sequence is TGCGCCAGCAGCTTGGGACAGACAAATTCACCCCTCCACTTT. Amino acids: CASSLGQTNSPLHF.

This clonotype was counted ten times or more. The chain has TRBV2 and TRBJ2-7; 11 nucleotides match TRBD1. CDR3 length: 15 residues. With 8 bases clipped from V and 2 bases from J, the junction kept 8 bases outside the gene matches. CDR1 and CDR2 from the germline V gene are SNHLY and FYNNEI. CDR3 DNA sequence: TGTGCCAGCCCTCCTCCGGGACAGGGGGCCTACGAGCAGTACTTC. This translates into CASPPPGQGAYEQYF. The variable domain in full, with the rest retrieved from reference TRBV2 and TRBJ2-7, is EPEVTQTPSHQVTQMGQEVILRCVPISNHLYFYWYRQILGQKVEFLVSFYNNEISEKSEIFDDQFSVERPDGSNFTLKIRSTKLEDSAMYFCASPPPGQGAYEQYFGPGTRLTVT.

This clonotype was detected only a few times. This chain connects TRBV4-2 to TRBJ1-2; D is possibly TRBD1 (6 bases). The CDR3 covers 17 residues. Germline V lookup: CDR1 LGHNA, CDR2 YNFKEQ. Trimming took 1 base from V and 4 from J, leaving 19 bases between them. The CDR3 here is CASSQAYGGGPPYGYTF. The CDR3 DNA is TGTGCCAGCAGCCAAGCTTACGGGGGGGGCCCACCCTATGGCTACACCTTC.

There are many counts of this clonotype. The V and J genes are TRBV29-1 and TRBJ1-3, with 7 nucleotides matching TRBD1. CDR3 size: 14 residues. V lost 7 bases and J lost 3; bases outside the gene matches: 9. Germline lookup yields CDR1 SQVTM and CDR2 ANQGSEA. The CDR3 DNA reads as TGCAGCGCTACTAGGGGGCCAGGTGGAAACACCATATATTTT. This codes for CSATRGPGGNTIYF.

This clonotype has a count of ten or more. CDR3 nucleotide sequence: TGTGCCTGGAGTGTAACGATTGGGTCCGGGGAGCTGTTTTTT. Its translation: CAWSVTIGSGELFF. The rearrangement links TRBV30 to TRBJ2-2, with unresolved D. In germline, CDR1 is GTSNPN, CDR2 SVGIG (reference sequence). The CDR3 covers 14 residues. V lost 0 bases to trimming and J lost 6 bases, with 11 bases between them.

This clonotype was counted many times. The chain links TRBV27 to TRBJ1-1, with D possibly TRBD1 on 5 matching bases. V dropped 1 base and J dropped 4 bases, with 10 bases sitting between them. Germline CDR1 MNHEY, CDR2 SMNVEV (reference sequence). The CDR3 consists of 14 residues. This chain's CDR3 is CASSLWSGGTEAFF. Written as DNA, the CDR3 is TGTGCCAGCAGTTTATGGTCCGGGGGCACTGAAGCTTTCTTT.

There are a few counts of this clonotype. This chain uses TRBV10-3 with TRBJ1-1; a possible D gene is TRBD1 (5 bases). Germline CDR1 is ENHRY and CDR2 is SYGVKD. There are 14 residues in the CDR3. V shed 3 bases and J shed 3 bases, with 11 bases lying between them. CDR3 sequence reads: CAISERGSDTEAFF. In nucleotides, the CDR3 is TGTGCCATCAGTGAACGGGGGTCCGACACTGAAGCTTTCTTT.

The table lists this clonotype with many counts. The V gene is TRBV18, the J gene TRBJ1-5; no clear D. V was trimmed by 3 bases and J by 0 bases, leaving 6 bases between them. The germline V gene encodes CDR1 KGHSH and CDR2 LQKENI. The CDR3 is 14 residues long. The CDR3 loop reads CASSPGGSNQPQHF. CDR3 bases: TGTGCCAGCTCACCCGGCGGTAGCAATCAGCCCCAGCATTTT. Looking up the rest from reference TRBV18 and TRBJ1-5 gives the full variable domain: NAGVMQNPRHLVRRRGQEARLRCSPMKGHSHVYWYRQLPEEGLKFMVYLQKENIIDESGMPKERFSAEFPKEGPSILRIQQVVRGDSAAYFCASSPGGSNQPQHFGDGTRLSIL.

This clonotype was seen many times. The chain is built from TRBV7-2 and TRBJ2-2, with 8 bases identical to TRBD2. In germline, CDR1 is SGHTA, CDR2 FQGNSA. The CDR3 contains 20 residues. V dropped 0 bases and J dropped 3; count of bases not matched to a gene: 15. The CDR3, as DNA: TGTGCCAGCAGCTTAGCAGGCCCGTTTTCGCGGGGGGAGCACACCGGGGAGCTGTTTTTT. This translates into CASSLAGPFSRGEHTGELFF.

This clonotype was found a few times. A read error is possible here, since a much larger clone lies one base away. The rearrangement joins TRBV4-2 to TRBJ2-1; 8 bases fit TRBD2. Gene TRBJ2-7 matches the end of the DNA better, so the J call may be wrong. The CDR3 is 18 residues long. Germline CDR1 LGHNA, CDR2 YNFKEQ. The CDR3 is CASSQVRTSPSYYNEQYF. The CDR3 DNA follows: TGTGCCAGCAGCCAAGTCCGGACTAGCCCTTCCTACTACAATGAGCAGTACTTC.

This clonotype showed up just a few times. The CDR3: CATAKPTTGRASETQYF. For the CDR3, the DNA is TGTGCCACCGCGAAACCAACTACGGGCAGAGCGTCGGAGACCCAGTACTTC. The V and J genes are TRBV15 and TRBJ2-5; D call uncertain. V gave up 8 bases and J gave up 5 bases, with 27 bases separating them. CDR3 length: 17 residues. Germline CDR1 LNHNV, CDR2 YYDKDF (reference sequence).

V gene TRBV4-2 combines with J gene TRBJ2-7, with 9 bases that match TRBD2. V lost 1 base, J lost 4 bases, and 8 bases stayed unmatched. The CDR3 extends over 16 amino acids. Germline lookup yields CDR1 LGHNA and CDR2 YNFKEQ. CDR3 DNA sequence: TGTGCCAGCAGCCAAGGACTGGCGGGAGGGCCTTACGAGCAGTACTTC. As protein: CASSQGLAGGPYEQYF.

This clonotype was counted ten times or more. This sequence joins TRBV4-1 and TRBJ2-3, with D perhaps TRBD1 (6 bases). The length of the CDR3 is 15 residues. Germline CDR1 MGHRA, CDR2 YSYEKL. Trimming pared 5 bases from V and 4 bases from J, leaving 16 bases between. Here the CDR3 DNA reads TGCGCCAGCAGCATGGGACACTTAACCCCAGATACGCAGTATTTT. Its translation: CASSMGHLTPDTQYF.

This sequence joins TRBV4-2 and TRBJ2-7; 9 nucleotides agree with TRBD1. The CDR3 loop spans 16 amino acids. The germline gives CDR1 LGHNA, CDR2 YNFKEQ. Trimming at V came to 0 bases and at J to 2 bases, leaving 5 bases not matched to a gene. The CDR3 sequence: CASSQDPGQGAYEQYF. DNA of the CDR3: TGTGCCAGCAGCCAAGATCCGGGACAGGGCGCCTACGAGCAGTACTTC.

This clonotype was counted only a few times. This chain links TRBV6-2 or TRBV6-3 with TRBJ2-7; 7 nucleotides align to TRBD1. In germline, CDR1 is MNHEY, CDR2 SVGEGT. The CDR3 covers 14 residues. V shed 6 bases and J 3 bases; nucleotides not matched to a gene: 8. Here the CDR3 reads CASSQRTGRYEQYF. The CDR3 nucleotides read TGTGCCAGCAGCCAAAGGACAGGACGCTACGAGCAGTACTTC.

Ten or more counts support this clonotype. The chain employs TRBV20-1 and TRBJ2-3; the D call may be TRBD1 or TRBD2 (5 bases each). Germline values: CDR1 DFQATT, CDR2 SNEGSKA (reference sequence). V lost 4 bases to trimming and J lost 2 bases, with 10 bases between them. This CDR3 region has 13 residues. The CDR3: CSAKLGATDTQYF. As DNA, the CDR3 is TGCAGTGCTAAGCTCGGGGCCACAGATACGCAGTATTTT.

This clonotype was seen a few times. This chain joins TRBV6-1 and TRBJ2-7; 8 bases line up with TRBD1. With 5 bases clipped from V and 2 bases from J, the junction kept 8 bases outside the gene matches. The CDR3 contains 15 residues. The V gene's germline CDR1 is MNHNS and CDR2 SASEGT. CDR3 in DNA: TGTGCCAGCAGTCATGGACAGGGAAGAGCCTACGAGCAGTACTTC. Its protein product is CASSHGQGRAYEQYF.

This clonotype was seen many times. The chain recombines TRBV30 with TRBJ2-5; D is unclear. Germline CDR1 and CDR2: GTSNPN and SVGIG (reference sequence). This CDR3 spans 11 amino acids. V lost 2 bases to trimming and J lost 1 base, with 2 bases between them. The CDR3 DNA sequence: TGTGCCTGGAGTCTCCAAGAGACCCAGTACTTC. It translates to CAWSLQETQYF.

Many counts were recorded for this clonotype. The genes are TRBV20-1 and TRBJ2-3; the D gene is possibly TRBD1 (5 bases). Germline CDR1 reads DFQATT; CDR2 reads SNEGSKA (reference sequence). Trimming stripped 3 bases from V and 5 bases from J, with 15 bases between. CDR3 length: 14 residues. In nucleotides, the CDR3 is TGCAGTGCTAGGCACACCGATCAGGGAGATACGCAGTATTTT. Translated, it gives CSARHTDQGDTQYF.

This clonotype was detected many times. J is TRBJ1-1 and V is TRBV18; the match to TRBD1 covers 9 bases. This CDR3 spans 16 amino acids. The germline CDR1 and CDR2 sequences are KGHSH and LQKENI. After removal of 0 bases from V and 1 base from J, the junction contained 3 bases not matched to a gene. The CDR3 reads CASSPPKGQGNTEAFF. The CDR3 DNA reads as TGTGCCAGCTCACCACCGAAGGGACAGGGGAACACTGAAGCTTTCTTT.

This clonotype turned up a few times. The chain employs TRBV15 and TRBJ2-7; 9 bases match TRBD1. Germline V lookup: CDR1 LNHNV, CDR2 YYDKDF (reference sequence). With 5 bases clipped from V and 7 bases from J, the junction kept 15 bases outside the gene matches. This CDR3 comprises 16 residues. The CDR3 nucleotides read TGTGCCACCAGCGGATCCGGGACAGGGACGTCCCCTGAGCAGTACTTC. Protein sequence: CATSGSGTGTSPEQYF.

The table lists this clonotype with a few counts. The CDR3 end shows no conserved phenylalanine or tryptophan, and so a read error is likely. The V call is TRBV6-1, the J call TRBJ2-3, with D possibly matching TRBD1 (5 bases). The CDR3 contains 14 residues. With 6 bases removed from V and 1 base from J, the gap between germline ends came to 11 bases. The germline V gene has CDR1 MNHNS and CDR2 SASEGT. This CDR3 is CASRGREGTDTQYS. CDR3 DNA sequence: TGTGCCAGCAGGGGCAGGGAAGGCACAGATACGCAGTATTCT.

Many counts were recorded for this clonotype. The chain combines TRBV28 with TRBJ2-4; no clear D gene. This CDR3 has 13 residues. V shed 6 bases and J shed 4 bases, with 10 bases lying between them. Germline loops: CDR1 MDHEN, CDR2 SYDVKM. This CDR3 reads CASRSVGKNIQYF. In nucleotides, the CDR3 is TGTGCCAGCAGGTCGGTTGGGAAAAACATTCAGTACTTC.

In DNA, the CDR3 is TGCAGTGCCAAAAGGCAGGGGGCGATCGGACTGTTTTTT. This sequence encodes CSAKRQGAIGLFF. This sequence joins TRBV20-1 and TRBJ1-4, with 8 bases lining up with TRBD1. V shed 6 bases, J shed 13 bases, and the junction held 13 bases outside the gene matches. The CDR3 extends over 13 amino acids. CDR1 is DFQATT, CDR2 SNEGSKA, per germline (reference sequence).

This clonotype was detected many times. The chain combines TRBV7-2 with TRBJ1-1; D may be TRBD1 (5 bases). Trimming pared 3 bases from V and 5 bases from J, leaving 13 bases between. This CDR3 spans 14 amino acids. Germline CDR1 is SGHTA and CDR2 is FQGNSA. The CDR3 nucleotides read TGTGCCAGCAGCTTGGGACTACGGGGAACTGAAGCTTTCTTT. Encoded protein: CASSLGLRGTEAFF.